The sequence of this T cell receptor beta chain was determined in a study of shared clonotypes between healthy human individuals (dated by TCRdb to the early 2020s). For the wider study: The cohort included three men and a couple of women between 18 and 49 years of age. For each donor, three plates each were used for CD4 naive and CD4 memory, two plates were used for CD8 naive, and one plate was used for CD8 memory. To estimate repertoire size and how much clonotypes are shared between individuals, the study performed deep sequencing of blood TCR repertoires from five healthy adults. To increase sequencing depth and limit assay-specific biases, TCR repertoire library preparation and sequencing were carried out by different laboratories using diverse techniques. Each donor's leukapheresis produced roughly between roughly 0.85 and 9.5 billion PBMCs. General study outcomes and caveats: When a handful of donors were compared, the shared fraction of clonotypes was approximately 5% for naive CD4, roughly 3.4% for naive CD8, more than 2% for memory CD4, and approximately 0.4% for memory CD8. Clonotypes shared by all four sorted-subset donors showed higher generation probabilities than non-shared clonotypes. Pairwise subsampling led to the expectation that sequencing depth would affect the degree of clonotype sharing among donors. Sampling was limited to blood, and TCR repertoires in tissue likely differ from TCR repertoires in blood. The small number of donors limited the genetic and exposure-history diversity represented. Estimated clonotype richness was generally larger for naive than for memory subsets. Incomplete sequencing was indicated by rarefaction of sorted-subset datasets, despite the large sequencing depth.

V loses 0 bases of germline sequence and J loses 7 bases, and the interval between the two ends is 12 bases. The CDR3 numbers 14 residues from cysteine through phenylalanine. Only the CDR3 DNA stays, 42 bases, in frame from base 1. According to the germline V gene, CDR1 reads SGDLS and CDR2 reads YYNGEE. Healthy HIV-negative adults with no recently reported acute infections or vaccinations were included as donors. Only Caucasian adults living in Nashville, Tennessee, USA were represented among the donors. Magnetic negative selection was used to enrich CD4+ T cells, after which naive cells were positively selected on CD45RA and the negative fraction became the memory subset. Blood was obtained by leukapheresis, after which PBMCs were separated by Ficoll-Histopaque density gradient centrifugation and cryopreserved in liquid nitrogen vapor phase. Analytical flow cytometry was used to check the purity and quantity of every magnetically sorted T cell population. Each sorted fraction had its genomic DNA isolated and then quantified by UV absorbance on a Nanodrop 2000c.

TCR CDR3 regions were amplified from genomic DNA by multiplex PCR using the deep immunoSEQ assay. Genomic DNA extracted from each cell subset was distributed evenly over all wells of several immunoSEQ 96-well plates, and each plate served as one replicate. Each replicate PCR for sorted subsets received approximately 220 ng genomic DNA, equal to tens of thousands of T cell genomes. Purified libraries were quantified with a Qubit 3.0 fluorometer, sized on a Bioanalyzer 2100, and re-quantified with the KAPA Library Quantification kit. Every immunoSEQ 96-well plate was sequenced on a separate single-read 150-cycle Illumina NextSeq 550 flow cell. In the authors' own workflow: Because the immunoSEQ output included only junctional sequences and no quality scores, the filtering could not be the same as the filtering used for full-length reads. To assign V/J genes and CDR3, sequences were annotated against IMGT germline references using PyIR, a Python wrapper for IgBLAST v1.9. Reads were removed for weak V/J assignments (E-value above 1e-6), missing CDR3, stop codons, out-of-frame junctions, or ambiguous translated residues. A V3J clonotype was defined by an identical inferred V gene, J gene, and CDR3 amino acid sequence. To compute the percentage overlap between repertoires, the number of shared unique clonotypes was divided by the size of the smaller repertoire. Repertoire richness was assessed with RTK rarefaction, the Chao1 estimator, and Recon v2.1 estimates of unobserved clonotypes. OLGA was used to compute generation probabilities for all TCRbeta clonotypes that the gDNA method yielded from four donors. Not all clones reach the TCRdb copy of this immuneACCESS table, which keeps in-frame sequences only. Checked studies attribute under half of the gap to unresolved V genes and leave the rest unexplained. D and trimming were read from the DNA, whereas the V and J calls and clone size are those reported in that table. The sample yields around 550,000 clones; approximately 95% were counted once. The ten largest clones represent 0.055% to 0.075% of the sample.

This clone was picked up one time. Its antigen specificity is not known. Within one base of it there is no much larger clone, and no base qualities were kept. The clonotype originates from a woman aged 25 to 39 in good health. The chain is made from TRBV9 and TRBJ2-3, with no reliable assignment of the D segment. Sample: naive CD4+ T cells sorted from blood. According to the study, the label for this sample's cell subset or site signals: CD45RA+ positively selected. CDR3 loop: CASSVAQIGNTQYF. Here is the DNA: TGTGCCAGCAGCGTAGCGCAGATAGGGAATACGCAGTATTTT.